The 7 T cell receptor beta chains reported below all come from one sample, sequenced in a study of Ad26.COV2.S vaccination and SARS-CoV-2 variants. Sample treatment: about 20 received Ad26.COV2.S at low or high dose, single or two shots; several received placebo; per-sample allocation not given. The samples date from day 63 after the first vaccine or placebo injection. Sequenced by immunoSEQ multiplex PCR; TCRdb stores in-frame clones only, minus some. The table includes 350,000 to 450,000 clones, roughly 80% detected once. Sequenced material: peripheral blood, taken in a trial of Ad26.COV2.S vaccine versus placebo. These receptors originate from a person aged 18 to 65 who received the Ad26.COV2.S COVID-19 vaccine or a placebo.

Only a few counts were recorded for this clone. The J gene is TRBJ1-2, the V gene TRBV5-1, with a possible D match to TRBD1 (5 bases). The germline V gene encodes CDR1 SGHRS and CDR2 YFSETQ. The CDR3 length is 15 residues. Trimming removed 3 bases from V and 3 bases from J, with 15 bases in between. CDR3 region: CASSSAGGIDYGYTF. Here the CDR3 DNA reads TGCGCCAGCAGCTCGGCGGGGGGGATTGACTATGGCTACACCTTC.

The chain links TRBV28 to TRBJ2-5, with 8 positions matching TRBD1. This CDR3 contains 14 residues. Losses at the gene ends were 6 bases for V and 4 bases for J; bases not matched to a gene: 7. Germline CDR1 MDHEN, CDR2 SYDVKM. For the CDR3, the DNA is TGTGCCAGCAGCATTGGACAGGGTGGAGAGACCCAGTACTTC. Translated: CASSIGQGGETQYF.

Here the CDR3 reads CSVEQGRNYGYTF. As DNA, the CDR3 is TGCAGCGTTGAGCAGGGGAGGAACTATGGCTACACCTTC. The chain joins TRBV29-1 to TRBJ1-2; D is perhaps TRBD1 (6 bases). This CDR3 region has 13 residues. CDR1 SQVTM and CDR2 ANQGSEA come from the germline V gene. V lost 3 bases, J lost 2 bases, and 10 bases lay in between.

This clone was detected only once. V is TRBV24-1 and J is TRBJ1-2, with D possibly matching TRBD1 (5 bases). The V end was cut by 0 bases, the J end by 4 bases, with 8 bases between. Per the germline V gene, CDR1 is KGHDR and CDR2 is SFDVKD. This CDR3 is 14 amino acids long. CDR3: CATSDLGHTYGYTF. The CDR3 nucleotides are TGTGCCACCAGTGATTTGGGACACACCTATGGCTACACCTTC.

Details on this clone: Other DNA sequences in the same sample also yield this CDR3. The chain is built from TRBV6-6 and TRBJ1-5, with a tentative D call TRBD1 (5 bases). With 2 bases removed from V and 4 bases from J, the gap between germline ends came to 9 bases. Germline loops: CDR1 MNHNY, CDR2 SVGAGI (reference sequence). CDR3 length: 14 residues. The CDR3 DNA sequence: TGTGCCAGCAGTTACCGGGGGGGAAATCAGCCCCAGCATTTT. Its translation is CASSYRGGNQPQHF.

The chain uses TRBV5-1 and TRBJ2-7; possible D gene TRBD1, 6 bases. Trimming pared 1 base from V and 4 bases from J, leaving 9 bases between. There are 13 residues in the CDR3. CDR1 is SGHRS, CDR2 YFSETQ, per germline. Here the CDR3 DNA reads TGCGCCAGCAGCTTGTTCCAGGGGTACGAGCAGTACTTC. Protein: CASSLFQGYEQYF.

The chain links TRBV7-2 to TRBJ1-1; D is ambiguous. The CDR3 spans 15 residues. The V gene lost 4 bases and the J gene lost 4 bases, with 16 bases spanning the gap. Per germline, CDR1 SGHTA and CDR2 FQGNSA. The CDR3 loop is CASSSYGRDSTEAFF. The CDR3 DNA sequence: TGTGCCAGCAGCTCTTATGGTCGGGATAGCACTGAAGCTTTCTTT.